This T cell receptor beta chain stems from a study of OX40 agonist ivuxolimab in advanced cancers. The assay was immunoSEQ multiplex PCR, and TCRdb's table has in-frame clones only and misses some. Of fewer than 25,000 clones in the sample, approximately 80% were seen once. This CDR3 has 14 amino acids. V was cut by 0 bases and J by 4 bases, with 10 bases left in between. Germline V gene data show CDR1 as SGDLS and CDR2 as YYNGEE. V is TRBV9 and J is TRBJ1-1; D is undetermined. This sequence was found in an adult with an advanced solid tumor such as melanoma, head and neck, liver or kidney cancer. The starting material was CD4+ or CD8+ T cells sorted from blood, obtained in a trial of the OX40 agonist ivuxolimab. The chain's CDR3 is CASSVVADFTEAFF. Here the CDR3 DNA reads TGTGCCAGCAGCGTAGTTGCTGATTTCACTGAAGCTTTCTTT.